These T cell receptor beta chains were read from a single sample in a study of shared clonotypes between healthy human individuals. Sequencing used immunoSEQ multiplex PCR; TCRdb keeps in-frame clones, though not all of them. This sample has about 2 million clones; about 95% occur once, and the top ten carry approximately 1%. Sequencing was done on a sample of naive CD8+ T cells sorted from blood. These receptor sequences come from a man younger than 30 in good health. CDR3s include the opening cysteine and the closing phenylalanine or tryptophan. Fields, in order: V gene, D gene, CDR3 length, J gene, CDR3 protein, CDR3 DNA. A D gene is named only where the DNA matches it firmly.

v_call: TRBV7-6; d_call: TRBD1; cdr3_length: 13; j_call: TRBJ2-7; cdr3_aa: CASRGQGSEEQYF; cdr3_nt: TGTGCCAGCCGCGGACAGGGATCGGAAGAGCAGTACTTC
v_call: TRBV6-5; d_call: NA; cdr3_length: 15; j_call: TRBJ1-2; cdr3_aa: CASSYDQRANYGYTF; cdr3_nt: TGTGCCAGCAGTTACGATCAGAGAGCTAACTATGGCTACACCTTC
v_call: TRBV13; d_call: NA; cdr3_length: 14; j_call: TRBJ2-3; cdr3_aa: CASSSPTLGDTQYF; cdr3_nt: TGTGCCAGCAGCTCTCCAACATTGGGAGATACGCAGTATTTT
v_call: TRBV5-6; d_call: NA; cdr3_length: 15; j_call: TRBJ1-1; cdr3_aa: CASSLANWVNTEAFF; cdr3_nt: TGTGCCAGCAGCTTGGCCAACTGGGTGAACACTGAAGCTTTCTTT
v_call: TRBV10-1; d_call: NA; cdr3_length: 15; j_call: TRBJ1-2; cdr3_aa: CASSPRGSTNYGYTF; cdr3_nt: TGCGCCAGCAGTCCTAGGGGTTCCACTAACTATGGCTACACCTTC
v_call: TRBV7-6; d_call: NA; cdr3_length: 15; j_call: TRBJ2-5; cdr3_aa: CASSSLGLRQETQYF; cdr3_nt: TGTGCCAGCAGCTCCCTTGGACTACGCCAAGAGACCCAGTACTTC
v_call: TRBV6-5; d_call: NA; cdr3_length: 13; j_call: TRBJ1-1; cdr3_aa: CASSYAVNTEAFF; cdr3_nt: TGTGCCAGCAGTTACGCAGTGAACACTGAAGCTTTCTTT
v_call: TRBV6-5; d_call: TRBD1; cdr3_length: 16; j_call: TRBJ1-4; cdr3_aa: CASSYSGGEANEKLFF; cdr3_nt: TGTGCCAGCAGTTACTCAGGGGGCGAAGCTAATGAAAAACTGTTTTTT
v_call: TRBV19; d_call: NA; cdr3_length: 14; j_call: TRBJ1-4; cdr3_aa: CASSPGTLGEKLFF; cdr3_nt: TGTGCCAGTAGTCCCGGGACACTAGGAGAAAAACTGTTTTTT
v_call: TRBV19; d_call: NA; cdr3_length: 15; j_call: TRBJ2-1; cdr3_aa: CASSIAPGAYNEQFF; cdr3_nt: TGTGCCAGTAGTATAGCCCCCGGGGCATACAATGAGCAGTTCTTC
v_call: TRBV6-6; d_call: NA; cdr3_length: 13; j_call: TRBJ2-6; cdr3_aa: CASSYHRANVLTF; cdr3_nt: TGTGCCAGCAGTTACCACAGGGCCAACGTCCTGACTTTC
v_call: TRBV27; d_call: NA; cdr3_length: 16; j_call: TRBJ1-1; cdr3_aa: CASSPSTGEMNTEAFF; cdr3_nt: TGTGCCAGCAGTCCATCGACAGGAGAGATGAACACTGAAGCTTTCTTT
v_call: TRBV5-8; d_call: NA; cdr3_length: 13; j_call: TRBJ2-7; cdr3_aa: CASSLGSSYEQYF; cdr3_nt: TGTGCCAGCAGCTTGGGGTCGTCCTACGAGCAGTACTTC
v_call: TRBV4-1; d_call: TRBD1; cdr3_length: 18; j_call: TRBJ1-6; cdr3_aa: CASSTRDSGSSYNSPLHF; cdr3_nt: TGCGCCAGCAGCACCAGGGACAGTGGGAGCTCCTATAATTCACCCCTCCACTTT
v_call: TRBV27; d_call: NA; cdr3_length: 14; j_call: TRBJ2-7; cdr3_aa: CASSLSADRGEQYF; cdr3_nt: TGTGCCAGCAGTTTATCTGCGGACCGGGGCGAGCAGTACTTC
v_call: TRBV19; d_call: NA; cdr3_length: 14; j_call: TRBJ2-3; cdr3_aa: CASSIRVNTDTQYF; cdr3_nt: TGTGCCAGTAGTATAAGAGTCAACACAGATACGCAGTATTTT
v_call: TRBV6-6; d_call: NA; cdr3_length: 14; j_call: TRBJ2-3; cdr3_aa: CASSYVAYTDTQYF; cdr3_nt: TGTGCCAGCAGTTACGTCGCCTACACAGATACGCAGTATTTT